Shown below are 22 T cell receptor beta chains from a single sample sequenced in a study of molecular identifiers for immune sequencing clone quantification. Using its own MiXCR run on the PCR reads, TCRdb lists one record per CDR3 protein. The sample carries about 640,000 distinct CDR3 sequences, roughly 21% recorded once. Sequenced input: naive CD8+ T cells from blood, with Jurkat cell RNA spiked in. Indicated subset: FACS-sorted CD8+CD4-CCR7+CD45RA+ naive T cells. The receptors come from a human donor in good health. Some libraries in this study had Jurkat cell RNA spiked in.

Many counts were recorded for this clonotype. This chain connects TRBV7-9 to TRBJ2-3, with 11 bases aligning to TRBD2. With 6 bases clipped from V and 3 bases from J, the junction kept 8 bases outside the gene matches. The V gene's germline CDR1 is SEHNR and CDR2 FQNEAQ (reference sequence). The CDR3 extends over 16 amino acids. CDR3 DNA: TGTGCCAGCAGTCCACAGACTAGCGGGACGACAGATACGCAGTATTTT. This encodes CASSPQTSGTTDTQYF.

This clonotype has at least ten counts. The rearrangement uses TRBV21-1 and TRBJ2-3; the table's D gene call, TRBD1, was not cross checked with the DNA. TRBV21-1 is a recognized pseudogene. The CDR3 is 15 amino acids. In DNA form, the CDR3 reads TGTGCCAGCAAACCCCCCGGGAGGCTGTTAGATACGCAGTATTTT. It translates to CASKPPGRLLDTQYF.

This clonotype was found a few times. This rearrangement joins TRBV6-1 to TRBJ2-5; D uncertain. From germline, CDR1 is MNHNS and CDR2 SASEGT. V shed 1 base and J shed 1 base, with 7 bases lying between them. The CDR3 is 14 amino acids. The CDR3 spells CASSEVVLQETQYF. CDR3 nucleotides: TGTGCCAGCAGTGAAGTGGTTCTCCAAGAGACCCAGTACTTC.

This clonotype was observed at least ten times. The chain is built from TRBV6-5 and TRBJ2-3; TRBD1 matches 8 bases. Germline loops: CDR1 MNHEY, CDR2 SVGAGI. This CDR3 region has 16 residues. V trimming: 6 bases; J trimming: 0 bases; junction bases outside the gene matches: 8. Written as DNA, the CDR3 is TGTGCCAGCAGGCCTATACAGGGGGGAAGCACAGATACGCAGTATTTT. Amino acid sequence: CASRPIQGGSTDTQYF.

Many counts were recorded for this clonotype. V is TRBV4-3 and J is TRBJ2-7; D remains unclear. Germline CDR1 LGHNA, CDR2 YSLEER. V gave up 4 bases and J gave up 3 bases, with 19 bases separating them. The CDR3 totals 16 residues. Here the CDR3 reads CASSPSGRGQIYEQYF. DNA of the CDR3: TGCGCCAGCAGCCCCTCTGGCCGAGGCCAGATCTACGAGCAGTACTTC.

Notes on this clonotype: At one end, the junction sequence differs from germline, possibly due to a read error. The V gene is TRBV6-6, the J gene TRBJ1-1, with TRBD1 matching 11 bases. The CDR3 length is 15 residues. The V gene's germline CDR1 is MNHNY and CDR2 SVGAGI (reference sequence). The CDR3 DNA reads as TGTGCCAGCAAACTGGGACAGGGGGTGAACACTGAAACTTTCTTT. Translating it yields CASKLGQGVNTETFF.

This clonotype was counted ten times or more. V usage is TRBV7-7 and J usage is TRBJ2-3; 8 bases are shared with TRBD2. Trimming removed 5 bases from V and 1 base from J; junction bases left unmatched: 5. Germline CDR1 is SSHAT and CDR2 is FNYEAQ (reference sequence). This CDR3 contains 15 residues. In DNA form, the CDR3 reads TGTGCCAGCAGCCGGGGGGGGGCCGGCACAGATACGCAGTATTTT. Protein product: CASSRGGAGTDTQYF.

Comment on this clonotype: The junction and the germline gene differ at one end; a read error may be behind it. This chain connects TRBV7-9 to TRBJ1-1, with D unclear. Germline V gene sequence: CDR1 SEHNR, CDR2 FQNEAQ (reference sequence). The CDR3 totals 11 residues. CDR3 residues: CAGSPNTEAFF. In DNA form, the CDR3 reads TGTGCCGGCAGCCCCAACACTGAAGCTTTCTTT.

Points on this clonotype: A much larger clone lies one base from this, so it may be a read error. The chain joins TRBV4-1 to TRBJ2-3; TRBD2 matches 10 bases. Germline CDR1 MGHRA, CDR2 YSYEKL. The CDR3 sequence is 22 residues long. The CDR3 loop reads CASGQVVHTSGAIGYITDTQYF. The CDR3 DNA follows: TGCGCCAGCGGCCAAGTGGTCCATACTAGCGGGGCCATCGGCTACATCACAGATACGCAGTATTTT.

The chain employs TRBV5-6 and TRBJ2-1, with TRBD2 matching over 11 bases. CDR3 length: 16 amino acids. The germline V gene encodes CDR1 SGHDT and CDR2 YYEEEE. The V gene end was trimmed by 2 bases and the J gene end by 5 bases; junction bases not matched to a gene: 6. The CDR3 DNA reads TGTGCCAGCAGCTTACAGACTAGCGGGACCGACAATGAGCAGTTCTTC. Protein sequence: CASSLQTSGTDNEQFF.

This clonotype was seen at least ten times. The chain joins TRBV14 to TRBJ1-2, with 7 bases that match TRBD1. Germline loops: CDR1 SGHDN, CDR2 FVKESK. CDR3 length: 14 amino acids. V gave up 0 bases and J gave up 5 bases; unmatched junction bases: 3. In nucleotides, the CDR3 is TGTGCCAGCAGCCAAGAGACGACAGGGTATGGCTACACCTTC. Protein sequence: CASSQETTGYGYTF. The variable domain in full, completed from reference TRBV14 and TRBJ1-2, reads EAGVTQFPSHSVIEKGQTVTLRCDPISGHDNLYWYRRVMGKEIKFLLHFVKESKQDESGMPNNRFLAERTGGTYSTLKVQPAELEDSGVYFCASSQETTGYGYTFGSGTRLTVV.

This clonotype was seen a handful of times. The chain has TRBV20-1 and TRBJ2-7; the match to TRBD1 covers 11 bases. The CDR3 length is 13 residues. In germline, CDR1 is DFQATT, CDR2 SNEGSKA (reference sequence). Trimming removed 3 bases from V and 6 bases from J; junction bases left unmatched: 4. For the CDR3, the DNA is TGCAGTGCTAGTGGGACAGGGGGGCGCGAGCAGTACTTC. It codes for CSASGTGGREQYF.

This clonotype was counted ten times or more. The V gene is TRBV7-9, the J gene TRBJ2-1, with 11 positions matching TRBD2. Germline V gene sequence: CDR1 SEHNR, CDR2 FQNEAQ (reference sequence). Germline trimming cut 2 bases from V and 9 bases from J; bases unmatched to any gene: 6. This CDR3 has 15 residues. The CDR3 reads CASSLLAGGPSEQFF. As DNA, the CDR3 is TGTGCCAGCAGCTTACTAGCGGGAGGCCCTAGTGAGCAGTTCTTC.

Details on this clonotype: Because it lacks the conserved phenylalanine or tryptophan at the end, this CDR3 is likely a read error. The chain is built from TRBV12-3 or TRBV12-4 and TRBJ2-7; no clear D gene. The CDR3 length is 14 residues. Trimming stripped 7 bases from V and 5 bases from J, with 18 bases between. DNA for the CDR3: TGTGCCAGCACCGCAAGTCCTCGGCTGGACGAGCAGTACCTC. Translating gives CASTASPRLDEQYL.

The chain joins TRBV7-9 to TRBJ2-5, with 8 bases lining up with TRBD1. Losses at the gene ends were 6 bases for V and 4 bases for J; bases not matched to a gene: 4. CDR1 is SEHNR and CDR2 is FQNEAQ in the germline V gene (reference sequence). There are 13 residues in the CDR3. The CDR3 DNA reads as TGTGCCAGCAGAACGACAGGGGCAGAGACCCAGTACTTC. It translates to CASRTTGAETQYF.

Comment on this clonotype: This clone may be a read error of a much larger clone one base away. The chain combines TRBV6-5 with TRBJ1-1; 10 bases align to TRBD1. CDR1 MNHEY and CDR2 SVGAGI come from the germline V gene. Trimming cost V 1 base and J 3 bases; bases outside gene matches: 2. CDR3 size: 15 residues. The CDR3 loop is CASSYLGTGDTEAFF. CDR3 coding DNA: TGTGCCAGCAGTTACTTAGGGACAGGGGACACTGAAGCTTTCTTT.

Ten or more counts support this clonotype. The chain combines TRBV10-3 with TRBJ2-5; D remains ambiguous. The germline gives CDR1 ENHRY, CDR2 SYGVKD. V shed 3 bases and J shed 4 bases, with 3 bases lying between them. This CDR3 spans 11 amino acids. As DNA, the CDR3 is TGTGCCATCAGTGAAGGAGAGACCCAGTACTTC. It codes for CAISEGETQYF.

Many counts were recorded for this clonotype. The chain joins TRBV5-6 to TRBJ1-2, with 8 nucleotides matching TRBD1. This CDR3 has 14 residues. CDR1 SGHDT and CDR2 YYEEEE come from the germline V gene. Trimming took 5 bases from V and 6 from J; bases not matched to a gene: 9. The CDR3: CASRMTGDLHGYTF. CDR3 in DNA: TGTGCCAGCAGAATGACAGGGGACCTCCATGGCTACACCTTC.

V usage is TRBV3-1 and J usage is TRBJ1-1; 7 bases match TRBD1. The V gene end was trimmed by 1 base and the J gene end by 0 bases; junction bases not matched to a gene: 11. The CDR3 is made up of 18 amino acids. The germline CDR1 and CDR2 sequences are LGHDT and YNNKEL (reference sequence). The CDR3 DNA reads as TGTGCCAGCAGCCAAGGGTTGGGGTCAGGGGGTCTGAACACTGAAGCTTTCTTT. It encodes CASSQGLGSGGLNTEAFF.

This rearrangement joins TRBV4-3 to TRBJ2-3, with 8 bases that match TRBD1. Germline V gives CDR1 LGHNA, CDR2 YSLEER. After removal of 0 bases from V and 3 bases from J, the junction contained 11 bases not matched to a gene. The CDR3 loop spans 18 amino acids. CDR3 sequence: CASSQDRFGGQETDTQYF. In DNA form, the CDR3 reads TGCGCCAGCAGCCAAGATAGGTTTGGGGGACAGGAGACAGATACGCAGTATTTT.

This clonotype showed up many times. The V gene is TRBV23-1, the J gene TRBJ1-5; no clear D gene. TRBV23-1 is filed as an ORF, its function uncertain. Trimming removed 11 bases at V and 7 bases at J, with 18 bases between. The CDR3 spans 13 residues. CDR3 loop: CAPSGNSIQPQHF. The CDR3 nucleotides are TGCGCCCCTAGTGGAAACTCTATCCAGCCCCAGCATTTT.

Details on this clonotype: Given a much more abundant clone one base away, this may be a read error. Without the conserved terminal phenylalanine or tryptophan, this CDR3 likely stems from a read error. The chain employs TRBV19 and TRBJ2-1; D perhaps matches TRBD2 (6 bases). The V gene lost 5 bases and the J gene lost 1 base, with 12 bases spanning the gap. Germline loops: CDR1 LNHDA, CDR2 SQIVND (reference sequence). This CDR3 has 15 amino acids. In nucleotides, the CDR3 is TGTGCCAGTAGTCTAAACAGCGGGTCCTACAATGAGCAGTTCTCC. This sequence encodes CASSLNSGSYNEQFS.